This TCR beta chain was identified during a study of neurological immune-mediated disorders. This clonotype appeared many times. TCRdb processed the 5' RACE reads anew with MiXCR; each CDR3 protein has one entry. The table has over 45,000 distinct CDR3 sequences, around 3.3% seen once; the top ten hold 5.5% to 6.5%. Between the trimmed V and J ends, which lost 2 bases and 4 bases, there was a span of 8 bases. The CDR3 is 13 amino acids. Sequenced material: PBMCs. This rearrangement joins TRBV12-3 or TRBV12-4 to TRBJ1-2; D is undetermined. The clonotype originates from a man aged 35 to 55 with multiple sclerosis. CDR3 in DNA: TGTGCCAGCAGTTTATCGCCCATCTATGGCTACACCTTC. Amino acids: CASSLSPIYGYTF.